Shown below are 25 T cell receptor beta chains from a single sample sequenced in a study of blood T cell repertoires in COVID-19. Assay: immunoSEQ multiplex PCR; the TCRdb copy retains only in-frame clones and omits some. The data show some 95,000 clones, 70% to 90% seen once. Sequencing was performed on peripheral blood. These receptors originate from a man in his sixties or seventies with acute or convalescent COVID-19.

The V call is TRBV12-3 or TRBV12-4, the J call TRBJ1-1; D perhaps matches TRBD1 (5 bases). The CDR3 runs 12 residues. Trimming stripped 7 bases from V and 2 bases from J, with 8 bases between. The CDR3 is CASIDSNTEAFF. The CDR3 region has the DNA TGTGCCAGCATCGACAGTAACACTGAAGCTTTCTTT.

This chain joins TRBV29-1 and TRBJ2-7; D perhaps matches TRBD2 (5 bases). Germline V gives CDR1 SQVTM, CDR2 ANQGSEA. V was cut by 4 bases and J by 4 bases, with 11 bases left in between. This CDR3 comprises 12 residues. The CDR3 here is CSVAGDLYEQYF. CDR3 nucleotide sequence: TGCAGCGTTGCCGGGGATCTATACGAGCAGTACTTC.

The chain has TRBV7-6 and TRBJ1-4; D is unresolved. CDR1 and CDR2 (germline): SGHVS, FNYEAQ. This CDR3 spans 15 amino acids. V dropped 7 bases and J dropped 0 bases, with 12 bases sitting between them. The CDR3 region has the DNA TGTGCCAGCACCCCCGGCGGGGCAACTAATGAAAAACTGTTTTTT. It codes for CASTPGGATNEKLFF.

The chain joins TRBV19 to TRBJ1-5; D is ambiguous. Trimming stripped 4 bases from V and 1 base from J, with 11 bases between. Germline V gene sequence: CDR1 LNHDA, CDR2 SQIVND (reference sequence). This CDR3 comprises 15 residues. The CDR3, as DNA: TGTGCCAGTAGTACGTCAGGTCGGAGCAATCAGCCCCAGCATTTT. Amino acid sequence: CASSTSGRSNQPQHF.

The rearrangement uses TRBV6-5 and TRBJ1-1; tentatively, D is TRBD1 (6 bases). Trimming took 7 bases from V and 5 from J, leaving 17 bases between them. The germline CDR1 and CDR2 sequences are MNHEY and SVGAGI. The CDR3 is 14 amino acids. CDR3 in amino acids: CASIPSLGATEAFF. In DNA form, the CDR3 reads TGTGCCAGCATTCCAAGTTTGGGGGCAACTGAAGCTTTCTTT.

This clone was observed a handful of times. CDR3: CASSQAGQGTDTQYF. The CDR3 bases are TGTGCCAGCAGCCAAGCGGGACAGGGGACAGATACGCAGTATTTT. The rearrangement links TRBV4-2 to TRBJ2-3; 10 bases align to TRBD1. V was clipped by 1 base and J by 3 bases; unmatched bases: 1. Germline CDR1 is LGHNA and CDR2 is YNFKEQ. The CDR3 extends over 15 amino acids.

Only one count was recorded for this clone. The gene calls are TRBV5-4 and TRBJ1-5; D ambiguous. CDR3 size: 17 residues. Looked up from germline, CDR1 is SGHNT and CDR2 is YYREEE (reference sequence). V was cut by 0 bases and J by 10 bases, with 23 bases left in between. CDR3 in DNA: TGTGCCAGCAGCTTGGAGTCGGAGAAGCGTACGTATTTTCCCCAGCATTTT. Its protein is CASSLESEKRTYFPQHF.

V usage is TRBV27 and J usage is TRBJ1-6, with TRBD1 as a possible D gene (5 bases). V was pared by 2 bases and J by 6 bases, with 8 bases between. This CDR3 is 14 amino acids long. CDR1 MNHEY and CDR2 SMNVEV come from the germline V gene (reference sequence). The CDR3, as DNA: TGTGCCAGCAGTTTAACGACAGCTAATTCACCCCTCCACTTT. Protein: CASSLTTANSPLHF.

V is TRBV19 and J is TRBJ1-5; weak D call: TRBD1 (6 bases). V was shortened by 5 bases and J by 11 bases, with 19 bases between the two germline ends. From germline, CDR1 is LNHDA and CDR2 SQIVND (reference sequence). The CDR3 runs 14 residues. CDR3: CASSPGGATGTQHF. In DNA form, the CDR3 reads TGTGCCAGTAGTCCGGGGGGGGCGACGGGGACCCAGCATTTT. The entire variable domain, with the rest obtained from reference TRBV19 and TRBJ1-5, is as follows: DGGITQSPKYLFRKEGQNVTLSCEQNLNHDAMYWYRQDPGQGLRLIYYSQIVNDFQKGDIAEGYSVSREKKESFPLTVTSAQKNPTAFYLCASSPGGATGTQHFGDGTRLSIL.

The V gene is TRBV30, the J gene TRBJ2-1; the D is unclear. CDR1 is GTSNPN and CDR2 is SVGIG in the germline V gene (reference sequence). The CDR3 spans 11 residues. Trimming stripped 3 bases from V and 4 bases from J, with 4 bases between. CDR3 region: CAWSHYNEQFF. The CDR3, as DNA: TGTGCCTGGAGCCATTACAATGAGCAGTTCTTC.

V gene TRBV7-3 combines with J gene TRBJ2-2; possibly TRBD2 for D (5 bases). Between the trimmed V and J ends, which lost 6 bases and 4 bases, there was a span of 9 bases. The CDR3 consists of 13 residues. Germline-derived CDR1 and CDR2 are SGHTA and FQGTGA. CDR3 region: CASSLGSTGELFF. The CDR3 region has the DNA TGTGCCAGCAGTTTAGGGAGCACCGGGGAGCTGTTTTTT.

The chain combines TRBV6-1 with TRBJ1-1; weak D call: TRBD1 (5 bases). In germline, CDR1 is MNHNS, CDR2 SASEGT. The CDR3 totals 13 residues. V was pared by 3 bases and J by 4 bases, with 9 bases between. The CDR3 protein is CASSETVGTEAFF. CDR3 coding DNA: TGTGCCAGCAGTGAGACAGTTGGCACTGAAGCTTTCTTT.

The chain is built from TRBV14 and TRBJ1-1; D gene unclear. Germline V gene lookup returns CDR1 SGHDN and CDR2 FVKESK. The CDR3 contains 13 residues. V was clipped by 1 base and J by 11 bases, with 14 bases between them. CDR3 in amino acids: CASSQGETLGAFF. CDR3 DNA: TGTGCCAGCAGCCAAGGGGAGACCCTCGGCGCTTTCTTT.

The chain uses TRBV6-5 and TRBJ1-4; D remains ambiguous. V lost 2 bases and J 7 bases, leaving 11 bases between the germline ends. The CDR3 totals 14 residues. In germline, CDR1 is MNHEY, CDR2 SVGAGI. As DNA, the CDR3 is TGTGCCAGCAGTTACGGGCAGTTTGGTGAAAAACTGTTTTTT. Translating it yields CASSYGQFGEKLFF.

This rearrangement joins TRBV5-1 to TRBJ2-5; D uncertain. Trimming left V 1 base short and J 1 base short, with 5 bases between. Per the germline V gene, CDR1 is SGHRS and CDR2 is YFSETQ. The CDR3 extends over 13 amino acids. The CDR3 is CASSLNTQETQYF. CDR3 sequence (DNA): TGCGCCAGCAGCTTGAACACCCAAGAGACCCAGTACTTC. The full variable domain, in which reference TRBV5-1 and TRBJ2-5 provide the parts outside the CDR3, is KAGVTQTPRYLIKTRGQQVTLSCSPISGHRSVSWYQQTPGQGLQFLFEYFSETQRNKGNFPGRFSGRQFSNSRSEMNVSTLELGDSALYLCASSLNTQETQYFGPGTRLLVL.

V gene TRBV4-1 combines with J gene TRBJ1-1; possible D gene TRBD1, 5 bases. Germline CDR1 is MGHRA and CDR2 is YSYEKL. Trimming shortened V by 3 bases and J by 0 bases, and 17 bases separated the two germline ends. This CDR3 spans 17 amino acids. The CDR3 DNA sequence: TGCGCCAGCAGCCATTCCCCCCTCCGGGGGATGAACACTGAAGCTTTCTTT. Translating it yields CASSHSPLRGMNTEAFF.

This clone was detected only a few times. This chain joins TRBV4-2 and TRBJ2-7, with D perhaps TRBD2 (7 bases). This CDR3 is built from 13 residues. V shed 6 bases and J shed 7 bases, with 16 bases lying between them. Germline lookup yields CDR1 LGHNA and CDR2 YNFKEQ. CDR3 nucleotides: TGTGCCAGCAGACAGGGAGGGCCGAGAGAGCAGTACGTC. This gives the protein CASRQGGPREQYV.

CDR3 in DNA: TGTGCCAGCAGGCCCTCAGCGGGCAGCGAGCAGTACGTC. Translated: CASRPSAGSEQYV. This chain connects TRBV27 to TRBJ2-7; D may be TRBD2 (6 bases). Trimming left V 6 bases short and J 6 bases short, with 15 bases between. Germline V gives CDR1 MNHEY, CDR2 SMNVEV (reference sequence). The CDR3 runs to 13 residues.

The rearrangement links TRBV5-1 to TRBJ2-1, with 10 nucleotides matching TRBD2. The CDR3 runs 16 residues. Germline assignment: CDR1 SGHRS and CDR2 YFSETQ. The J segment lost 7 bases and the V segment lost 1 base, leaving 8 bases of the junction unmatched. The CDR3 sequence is CASSLTRLAGRNEQFF. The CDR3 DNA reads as TGCGCCAGCAGCTTGACCCGACTAGCGGGTAGAAATGAGCAGTTCTTC.

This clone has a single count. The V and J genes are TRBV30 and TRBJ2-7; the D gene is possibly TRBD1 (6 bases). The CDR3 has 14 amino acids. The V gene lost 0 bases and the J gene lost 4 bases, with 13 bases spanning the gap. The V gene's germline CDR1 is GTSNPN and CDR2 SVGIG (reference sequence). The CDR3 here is CAWSVQGGPYEQYF. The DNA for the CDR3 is TGTGCCTGGAGTGTACAAGGGGGTCCTTACGAGCAGTACTTC.

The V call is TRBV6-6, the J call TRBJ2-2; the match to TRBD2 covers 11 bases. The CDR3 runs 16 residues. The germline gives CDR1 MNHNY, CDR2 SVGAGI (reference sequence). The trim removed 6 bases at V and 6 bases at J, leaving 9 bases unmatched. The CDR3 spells CASRRSGGASAGELFF. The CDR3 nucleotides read TGTGCCAGCAGGCGTAGCGGGGGGGCTTCCGCCGGGGAGCTGTTTTTT.

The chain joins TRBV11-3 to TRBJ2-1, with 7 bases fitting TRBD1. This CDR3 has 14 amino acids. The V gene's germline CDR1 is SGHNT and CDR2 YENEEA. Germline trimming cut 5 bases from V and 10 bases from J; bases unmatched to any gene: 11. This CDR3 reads CASSVGQARGEQFF. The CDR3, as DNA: TGTGCCAGCAGCGTAGGACAGGCCCGTGGGGAGCAGTTCTTC.

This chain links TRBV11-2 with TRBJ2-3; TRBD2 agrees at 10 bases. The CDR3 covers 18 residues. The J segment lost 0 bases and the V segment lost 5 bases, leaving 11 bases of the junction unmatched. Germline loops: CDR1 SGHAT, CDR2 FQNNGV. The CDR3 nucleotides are TGTGCCAGCAGCCCTAGGGTAACTAGCGGGGTTAGCACAGATACGCAGTATTTT. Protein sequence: CASSPRVTSGVSTDTQYF.

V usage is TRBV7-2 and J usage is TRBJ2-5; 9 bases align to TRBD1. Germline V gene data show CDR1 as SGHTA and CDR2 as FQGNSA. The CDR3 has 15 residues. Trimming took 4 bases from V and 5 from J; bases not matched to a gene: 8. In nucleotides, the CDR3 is TGTGCCAGCAGCTCCCGGGACAGGGCTCCCGAGACCCAGTACTTC. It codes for CASSSRDRAPETQYF.

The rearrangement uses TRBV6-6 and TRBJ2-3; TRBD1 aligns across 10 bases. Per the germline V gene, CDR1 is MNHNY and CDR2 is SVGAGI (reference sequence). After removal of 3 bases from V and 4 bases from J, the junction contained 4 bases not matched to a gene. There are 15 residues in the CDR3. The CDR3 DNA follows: TGTGCCAGCAGTTATGGGACAGGGGAATCAGATACGCAGTATTTT. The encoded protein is CASSYGTGESDTQYF.